This T cell receptor beta chain stems from a study of control samples from healthy donors and cancer patients. The method was immunoSEQ multiplex PCR; TCRdb's version includes in-frame clones alone and lacks a portion of them. This sample yields 130,000 or so clones, of which around nine tenths are seen a single time; about 3.2% belongs to the top ten. Germline V gene data show CDR1 as MDHEN and CDR2 as SYDVKM. The ends were cut back, 5 bases at V and 13 bases at J, with 17 bases in the middle. CDR3 length: 12 residues. Sequencing was performed on blood. The rearrangement joins TRBV28 to TRBJ1-2; D is perhaps TRBD1 (6 bases). The receptor was isolated from a man between 45 and 60 years old in good health. CDR3 DNA sequence: TGTGCCAGCAGTCGACAGGCTAGAGGTTGCACCTTC. Protein product: CASSRQARGCTF.